This T cell receptor beta chain emerged from a study of T cell responses to AZD1222 COVID-19 vaccine. This CDR3 region has 14 residues. Trimming pared 1 base from V and 5 bases from J, leaving 9 bases between. CDR1 and CDR2 from the germline V gene are KGHSH and LQKENI. Repertoires were generated with immunoSEQ multiplex PCR, while TCRdb's copy carries only in-frame clones and drops some. The sample includes about 130,000 clones, just over 90% of them seen just once. The receptor was isolated from an adult in good health. The source material was peripheral blood, sampled on day 0 of AZD1222 vaccination. The chain uses TRBV18 and TRBJ2-1; possible D gene TRBD1, 6 bases. This chain's CDR3 is CASSPRTANNEQFF. As DNA, the CDR3 is TGTGCCAGCTCACCACGGACAGCAAACAATGAGCAGTTCTTC.